This T cell receptor beta chain was found in a study of PD-1 blockade in classical Hodgkin lymphoma. Study-level background: Once every 2 weeks, patients received intravenous nivolumab at 3 mg/kg. Findings of the study overall: A reduction in baseline TCR diversity was reportedly seen in newly diagnosed patients relative to healthy donors. What caused the repertoire differences, perhaps disease activity or prior therapy, remains undefined.

The germline V gene has CDR1 LNHDA and CDR2 SQIVND (reference sequence). Trimming pared 6 bases from V and 5 bases from J, leaving 16 bases between. The CDR3 is made up of 14 amino acids. As to this clone: Antigen: not known.

Each of the patients experienced relapse following autologous stem cell transplantation, and their brentuximab vedotin exposure differed. Libraries were prepared by immunoSEQ multiplex PCR; TCRdb keeps only in-frame clonotypes and omits some of them. The sample carries fewer than 90,000 clones, about nine tenths recorded once. The rearrangement joins TRBV19 to TRBJ1-2, with D perhaps TRBD1 (5 bases). The origin of this receptor is a human donor with classical Hodgkin lymphoma. Specimen: peripheral blood mononuclear cells (PBMCs), collected at baseline. This chain's CDR3 is CASRNGDFGYGYTF. In DNA form, the CDR3 reads TGTGCCAGTAGGAATGGGGACTTCGGATATGGCTACACCTTC.